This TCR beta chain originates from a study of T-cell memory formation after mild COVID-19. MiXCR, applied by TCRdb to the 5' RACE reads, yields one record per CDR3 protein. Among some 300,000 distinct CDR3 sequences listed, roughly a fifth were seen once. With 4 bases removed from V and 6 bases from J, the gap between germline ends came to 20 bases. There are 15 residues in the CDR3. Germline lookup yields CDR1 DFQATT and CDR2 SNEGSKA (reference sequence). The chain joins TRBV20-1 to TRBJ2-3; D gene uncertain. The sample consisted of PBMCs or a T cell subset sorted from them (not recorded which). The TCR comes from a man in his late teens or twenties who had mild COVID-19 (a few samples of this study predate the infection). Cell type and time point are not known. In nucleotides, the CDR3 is TGCAGTGCTACGAAAGTGTGGCTCCTCCCGGATACGCAGTATTTT. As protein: CSATKVWLLPDTQYF.